The rows below give T cell receptor beta chains drawn from one sample of a study of control samples from healthy donors and cancer patients. The protocol was immunoSEQ multiplex PCR, while the TCRdb copy is restricted to in-frame clones and leaves out a portion. The table lists approximately 120,000 clones, about nine tenths of them singletons. The material sequenced was blood. These receptors all stem from a human donor in good health. The donor label of this sample is uncertain. Both conserved end residues are part of each CDR3. A D gene is named only where the DNA matches it firmly. Some rows have no size entry. The others give once, few or many, or a class for an expanded clone.

J gene	V gene	clone size	D gene	CDR3 protein	CDR3 DNA
TRBJ1-1	TRBV19	NA	NA	CASKGVGEENTEAFF	TGTGCCAGTAAAGGGGTGGGGGAGGAGAACACTGAAGCTTTCTTT
TRBJ1-5	TRBV7-9	NA	TRBD1	CASSLDEGAGEQPQHF	TGTGCCAGCAGCTTAGATGAGGGGGCAGGAGAGCAGCCCCAGCATTTT
TRBJ1-6	TRBV11-2	NA	TRBD1	CASSVQGGSNSPLHF	TGTGCCAGCAGCGTCCAGGGGGGCTCTAATTCACCCCTCCACTTT
TRBJ1-2	TRBV12-2	once	NA	CASRFRTLVYGYTF	TGTGCAAGTCGGTTCAGGACGCTCGTCTATGGCTACACCTTC
TRBJ1-2	TRBV6-5	NA	NA	CASTDAEDSNYGYTF	TGTGCCAGCACCGACGCTGAAGATTCTAACTATGGCTACACCTTC
TRBJ1-2	TRBV5-1	NA	NA	CASSLDRVDYGYTF	TGCGCCAGCAGCTTGGACAGGGTCGACTATGGCTACACCTTC
TRBJ1-1	TRBV20-1	NA	NA	CSASQNTEAFF	TGCAGTGCTAGCCAGAACACTGAAGCTTTCTTT
TRBJ2-2	TRBV18	NA	TRBD1	CASSPTDRGIAGELFF	TGTGCCAGCTCACCAACCGACAGGGGAATAGCCGGGGAGCTGTTTTTT
TRBJ1-5	TRBV28	NA	TRBD1	CASSLFQGAAGNQPQHF	TGTGCCAGCAGTTTATTCCAGGGGGCAGCGGGCAATCAGCCCCAGCATTTT
TRBJ2-1	TRBV18	NA	TRBD2	CASSPPAGGYNEQFF	TGTGCCAGCTCACCACCGGCGGGGGGCTACAATGAGCAGTTCTTC
TRBJ2-2	TRBV5-5	NA	TRBD1	CASSWTGSGTGELFF	TGTGCCAGCAGCTGGACAGGATCAGGGACCGGGGAGCTGTTTTTT
TRBJ2-2	TRBV2	NA	NA	CASSEGQEAGELFF	TGTGCCAGCAGTGAAGGACAGGAGGCCGGGGAGCTGTTTTTT
TRBJ2-1	TRBV9	NA	NA	CASSVEGGYGNEQFF	TGTGCCAGCAGCGTAGAGGGAGGTTACGGCAATGAGCAGTTCTTC
TRBJ2-1	TRBV24-1	NA	TRBD1	CATSDATGTAIPSYNEQFF	TGTGCCACCAGTGATGCAACCGGGACAGCAATCCCCTCCTACAATGAGCAGTTCTTC
TRBJ2-5	TRBV7-9	NA	NA	CASSFLAETQYF	TGTGCCAGCAGCTTCCTTGCGGAGACCCAGTACTTC
TRBJ1-5	TRBV6-1	NA	NA	CASSETQPQHF	TGTGCCAGCAGTGAAACACAGCCCCAGCATTTT
TRBJ2-7	TRBV5-1	NA	NA	CASSLNPYEQYF	TGCGCCAGCAGCTTGAATCCCTACGAGCAGTACTTC
TRBJ2-2	TRBV28	NA	TRBD1	CASSVLTGGTGELFF	TGTGCCAGCAGTGTCTTGACAGGGGGAACCGGGGAGCTGTTTTTT
TRBJ2-5	TRBV24-1	NA	NA	CATSSGKETQYF	TGTGCCACCAGTTCTGGAAAAGAGACCCAGTACTTC
TRBJ2-1	TRBV14	NA	NA	CASSQAWIDTYNEQFF	TGTGCCAGCAGCCAAGCTTGGATTGATACCTACAATGAGCAGTTCTTC
TRBJ1-6	TRBV19	once	NA	CASTPRGLDSPLHF	TGTGCCAGTACTCCGAGGGGGTTGGATTCACCCCTCCACTTT
TRBJ1-5	TRBV24-1	NA	NA	CATSDSSPRRGNQPQHF	TGTGCCACCAGTGATTCCTCGCCCAGGAGAGGCAATCAGCCCCAGCATTTT
TRBJ1-2	TRBV5-1	once	TRBD1	CASSLSRTGAWGYTF	TGCGCCAGCAGCTTGTCCCGCACAGGGGCGTGGGGCTACACCTTC
TRBJ1-6	TRBV30	NA	NA	CAWSAGSSYNSPLHF	TGTGCCTGGAGTGCGGGGAGCTCCTATAATTCACCCCTCCACTTT
TRBJ1-6	TRBV4-2	few	NA	CASSQDYASRVASPLHF	TGTGCCAGCAGCCAAGATTACGCATCCAGGGTGGCTTCACCCCTCCACTTT
TRBJ2-2	TRBV11-2	NA	TRBD1	CASSGDSLTTGELFF	TGTGCCAGCAGCGGGGACAGTTTGACCACCGGGGAGCTGTTTTTT
TRBJ2-3	TRBV11-1	NA	NA	CASSRRVGADTQYF	TGTGCCAGCAGCCGGAGGGTTGGCGCAGATACGCAGTATTTT
TRBJ1-6	TRBV9	NA	NA	CASSVVADHNSPLHF	TGTGCCAGCAGCGTAGTTGCGGATCATAATTCACCCCTCCACTTT
TRBJ2-6	TRBV7-9	NA	NA	CASSSIISGVGANVLTF	TGTGCCAGCAGCTCAATTATATCGGGGGTCGGGGCCAACGTCCTGACTTTC